The 10 T cell receptor beta chains below were found in one sample sequenced in a study of identical twins. TCRdb passed the 5' RACE reads through MiXCR, listing each CDR3 protein once. Here the sample spans fewer than 900,000 distinct CDR3 sequences, roughly 20% being singletons. The sample was also reused in another study, on T cells expressing NK-cell markers.

Sequencing was done on a sample of PBMCs. These receptors all come from a woman between 18 and 29 years old in good health.

There are a few counts of this clonotype. J is TRBJ2-3 and V is TRBV12-3 or TRBV12-4, with D maybe TRBD1 (5 bases). Deletions cut 6 bases from V and 2 bases from J, with 21 bases between. The CDR3 totals 17 residues. CDR3 region: CASSQLARAGLTDTQYF. As DNA, the CDR3 is TGTGCCAGCAGCCAACTTGCTCGGGCAGGGCTCACAGATACGCAGTATTTT.

The chain joins TRBV27 to TRBJ1-4, with D possibly matching TRBD1 (5 bases). The CDR3 is 14 amino acids. From germline, CDR1 is MNHEY and CDR2 SMNVEV (reference sequence). V gave up 6 bases and J gave up 4 bases, with 12 bases separating them. The CDR3 loop is CASSPGTFNEKLFF. In DNA form, the CDR3 reads TGTGCCAGCAGCCCTGGGACCTTTAATGAAAAACTGTTTTTT.

This chain uses TRBV4-2 with TRBJ2-2; D unresolved. Germline loops: CDR1 LGHNA, CDR2 YNFKEQ. Deletions cut 0 bases from V and 4 bases from J, with 12 bases between. There are 16 residues in the CDR3. The CDR3 DNA reads as TGTGCCAGCAGCCAAGAGGTCTGGGAACCCACCGGGGAGCTGTTTTTT. This sequence encodes CASSQEVWEPTGELFF.

This clonotype was detected ten times or more. This chain uses TRBV20-1 with TRBJ2-7, with no clear D. The CDR3 spans 11 residues. With 5 bases removed from V and 5 bases from J, the gap between germline ends came to 10 bases. Germline CDR1 and CDR2: DFQATT and SNEGSKA (reference sequence). This chain's CDR3 is CSAPGYHEQYF. The CDR3 region has the DNA TGCAGTGCTCCTGGGTACCACGAGCAGTACTTC.

The count of this clonotype is one. Given a much more abundant clone one base away, this may be a read error. This rearrangement joins TRBV5-1 to TRBJ2-5; 15 nucleotides match TRBD2. CDR1 is SGHRS and CDR2 is YFSETQ in the germline V gene. CDR3 size: 16 residues. CDR3 in amino acids: CANSGTSGGFQETQYF. The CDR3 nucleotides read TGCGCCAACAGCGGGACTAGCGGGGGGTTCCAAGAGACCCAGTACTTC.

This clonotype was detected only a few times. The gene calls are TRBV9 and TRBJ2-3, with TRBD2 matching 10 bases. There are 16 residues in the CDR3. J gave up 2 bases and V 3 bases, and 6 bases lay outside the gene matches. The V gene's germline CDR1 is SGDLS and CDR2 YYNGEE. CDR3 residues: CASSDSSGSYTDTQYF. In nucleotides, the CDR3 is TGTGCCAGCAGCGACTCTAGCGGGAGCTACACAGATACGCAGTATTTT.

This clonotype was seen only a few times. This sequence joins TRBV6-2 or TRBV6-3 and TRBJ1-1; 10 bases line up with TRBD1. Germline values: CDR1 MNHEY, CDR2 SVGEGT. Trimming took 5 bases from V and 4 from J; bases not matched to a gene: 10. This CDR3 has 16 residues. CDR3 in amino acids: CASSRGTGASGTEAFF. The CDR3 bases are TGTGCCAGCAGTCGGGGGACAGGGGCGTCGGGCACTGAAGCTTTCTTT.

The V gene is TRBV12-3 or TRBV12-4, the J gene TRBJ2-1, with 12 bases identical to TRBD2. V lost 6 bases, J lost 10 bases, and 13 bases stayed unmatched. The CDR3 has 16 amino acids. DNA for the CDR3: TGTGCCAGCAGGCCGACAAAGGGACTAGCGGGCGGCGAGCAGTTCTTC. This translates into CASRPTKGLAGGEQFF.

V usage is TRBV29-1 and J usage is TRBJ2-7; D may be TRBD1 or TRBD2 (5 bases each). Deletions cut 6 bases from V and 0 bases from J, with 12 bases between. Germline V gene lookup returns CDR1 SQVTM and CDR2 ANQGSEA. The CDR3 runs to 13 residues. The CDR3 sequence: CSVGSGTSYEQYF. The CDR3 coding sequence is TGCAGCGTGGGGTCTGGGACCTCCTACGAGCAGTACTTC.

This chain joins TRBV3-1 and TRBJ1-2, with D perhaps matching TRBD1 (6 bases). V lost 1 base to trimming and J lost 1 base, with 7 bases between them. Germline V gene lookup returns CDR1 LGHDT and CDR2 YNNKEL (reference sequence). The CDR3 contains 14 residues. The CDR3: CASSQGTDNYGYTF. DNA of the CDR3: TGTGCCAGCAGCCAAGGGACAGATAACTATGGCTACACCTTC. Full variable domain (missing parts from reference TRBV3-1 and TRBJ1-2): DTAVSQTPKYLVTQMGNDKSIKCEQNLGHDTMYWYKQDSKKFLKIMFSYNNKELIINETVPNRFSPKSPDKAHLNLHINSLELGDSAVYFCASSQGTDNYGYTFGSGTRLTVV.